Below, 16 T cell receptor beta chains from the same sample are listed, as sequenced in a study of cytomegalovirus exposure and HLA in healthy donors. Primers included in the PCR were 60 Vbeta and 13 Jbeta primers. Data came from immunoSEQ multiplex PCR; TCRdb stores just in-frame clones and leaves some out. This table holds 95,000 to 150,000 clones, around 72% found once. The sample taken for sequencing was PBMCs. Receptors were obtained from a man under 40 in good health and CMV-seronegative.

The genes are TRBV28 and TRBJ1-2; D unresolved. CDR1 is MDHEN and CDR2 is SYDVKM in the germline V gene. V shed 3 bases and J shed 3 bases, with 8 bases lying between them. The CDR3 sequence is 13 residues long. Here the CDR3 reads CASSLSVDYGYTF. CDR3 nucleotide sequence: TGTGCCAGCAGTTTGTCGGTGGACTATGGCTACACCTTC.

Here the CDR3 reads CASSARGGTGLSGQFF. The CDR3 bases are TGTGCCAGCAGCGCGAGGGGGGGGACAGGGCTCAGCGGGCAGTTCTTC. The V gene is TRBV9, the J gene TRBJ2-1; TRBD1 matches 9 bases. Germline V CDR1 and CDR2: SGDLS, YYNGEE. The CDR3 is made up of 16 amino acids. The V gene end was trimmed by 3 bases and the J gene end by 12 bases; junction bases not matched to a gene: 16. Supplemented by reference TRBV9 and TRBJ2-1, the full variable domain reads DSGVTQTPKHLITATGQRVTLRCSPRSGDLSVYWYQQSLDQGLQFLIQYYNGEERAKGNILERFSAQQFPDLHSELNLSSLELGDSALYFCASSARGGTGLSGQFFGPGTRLTVL.

This chain joins TRBV4-1 and TRBJ1-2, with TRBD1 matching 9 bases. The CDR3 is made up of 16 amino acids. J lost 7 bases, V lost 4 bases, and 13 bases had no gene match. Germline V gene data show CDR1 as MGHRA and CDR2 as YSYEKL. This CDR3 is CASSPGGGQGVSGYTF. CDR3 nucleotide sequence: TGCGCCAGCAGCCCCGGGGGGGGACAGGGCGTTTCTGGCTACACCTTC.

The chain has TRBV9 and TRBJ2-3; D is possibly TRBD2 (5 bases). The CDR3 is made up of 14 amino acids. V was cut by 3 bases and J by 4 bases, with 12 bases left in between. Germline loops: CDR1 SGDLS, CDR2 YYNGEE. The CDR3: CASSDTSGADTQYF. The CDR3 coding sequence is TGTGCCAGCAGCGATACTAGTGGCGCAGATACGCAGTATTTT.

This chain uses TRBV11-2 with TRBJ1-1, with D uncertain. Trimming removed 5 bases from V and 1 base from J, with 8 bases in between. CDR3 length equals 13 residues. Germline CDR1 and CDR2: SGHAT and FQNNGV. CDR3 protein: CASSPTWNTEAFF. CDR3 coding DNA: TGTGCCAGCAGCCCCACATGGAACACTGAAGCTTTCTTT.

The chain is built from TRBV7-9 and TRBJ2-7, with 16 bases identical to TRBD2. The ends lost 3 bases at V and 10 bases at J; junction bases unmatched: 6. CDR3 size: 15 residues. Germline assignment: CDR1 SEHNR and CDR2 FQNEAQ (reference sequence). This CDR3 is CASSLDGTSGGAQYF. CDR3 bases: TGTGCCAGCAGCTTGGACGGGACTAGCGGGGGGGCCCAGTACTTC.

This chain joins TRBV6-1 and TRBJ1-5, with unresolved D. This CDR3 region has 16 residues. The germline V gene encodes CDR1 MNHNS and CDR2 SASEGT. V dropped 2 bases and J dropped 0 bases, with 11 bases sitting between them. CDR3 loop: CASSETSYYSNQPQHF. CDR3 nucleotides: TGTGCCAGCAGTGAAACCAGTTACTATAGCAATCAGCCCCAGCATTTT.

The genes are TRBV27 and TRBJ2-3, with D perhaps matching TRBD1 (5 bases). The CDR3 has 15 amino acids. Germline V gives CDR1 MNHEY, CDR2 SMNVEV (reference sequence). Trimming stripped 2 bases from V and 6 bases from J, with 15 bases between. The chain's CDR3 is CASSLVRGPVDTQYF. CDR3 bases: TGTGCCAGCAGTTTAGTAAGGGGCCCAGTGGATACGCAGTATTTT.

This rearrangement joins TRBV15 to TRBJ1-1; 7 positions agree with TRBD1. Trimming cost V 6 bases and J 9 bases; bases outside gene matches: 7. Per the germline V gene, CDR1 is LNHNV and CDR2 is YYDKDF (reference sequence). CDR3 length equals 12 residues. CDR3 loop: CATSPTGIQAFF. The CDR3 coding sequence is TGTGCCACCAGTCCGACAGGGATCCAAGCTTTCTTT.

This chain connects TRBV7-2 to TRBJ1-2; TRBD1 is a possible D gene (6 bases). In germline, CDR1 is SGHTA, CDR2 FQGNSA. The CDR3 consists of 14 residues. Trimming shortened V by 0 bases and J by 2 bases, and 7 bases separated the two germline ends. As DNA, the CDR3 is TGTGCCAGCAGCTTAGCAGGACAGAACTATGGCTACACCTTC. Amino acid sequence: CASSLAGQNYGYTF.

The chain couples TRBV5-4 to TRBJ1-2; D is perhaps TRBD1 (5 bases). The germline V gene has CDR1 SGHNT and CDR2 YYREEE (reference sequence). The length of the CDR3 is 18 residues. The V gene lost 2 bases and the J gene lost 2 bases, with 22 bases spanning the gap. Here the CDR3 reads CASSFFSSGHLGNYGYTF. The DNA for the CDR3 is TGTGCCAGCAGCTTCTTTAGTTCCGGACATCTGGGGAACTATGGCTACACCTTC.

This rearrangement joins TRBV4-2 to TRBJ2-1; possibly TRBD1 for D (6 bases). Germline V gene lookup returns CDR1 LGHNA and CDR2 YNFKEQ. CDR3 size: 17 residues. V lost 1 base to trimming and J lost 1 base, with 14 bases between them. CDR3 sequence reads: CASSQVGSGASYNEQFF. CDR3 nucleotides: TGTGCCAGCAGCCAAGTCGGGTCAGGGGCTTCCTACAATGAGCAGTTCTTC.

V usage is TRBV4-1 and J usage is TRBJ2-7; no reliable D call. Germline CDR1 reads MGHRA; CDR2 reads YSYEKL. Trimming took off 4 bases at V and 4 bases at J, with 23 bases between the two ends. This CDR3 spans 17 amino acids. The CDR3 protein is CASSLREWFLKPYEQYF. The CDR3 DNA is TGCGCCAGCAGCCTCCGAGAATGGTTCCTTAAACCTTACGAGCAGTACTTC.

The chain links TRBV9 to TRBJ2-1; tentative D call: TRBD1 (6 bases). Trimming removed 3 bases from V and 4 bases from J, with 11 bases in between. There are 14 residues in the CDR3. Germline V gives CDR1 SGDLS, CDR2 YYNGEE. The DNA for the CDR3 is TGTGCCAGCAGCGGACCACAGGGATACAATGAGCAGTTCTTC. Its translation is CASSGPQGYNEQFF.

This chain connects TRBV5-1 to TRBJ2-7; 12 bases agree with TRBD1. The CDR3 runs 17 residues. Germline trimming cut 4 bases from V and 2 bases from J; bases unmatched to any gene: 10. Germline values: CDR1 SGHRS, CDR2 YFSETQ. The CDR3 DNA sequence: TGCGCCAGCAGCCCGAGCCCCGGGACAGGGGGCACCTACGAGCAGTACTTC. Encoded protein: CASSPSPGTGGTYEQYF.

CDR3 coding DNA: TGTGCCAGCGCGGAGCGGGCCGATACGCAGTATTTT. Amino acid sequence: CASAERADTQYF. J is TRBJ2-3 and V is TRBV6-5, with D tentatively TRBD2 (6 bases). The germline CDR1 and CDR2 sequences are MNHEY and SVGAGI. The CDR3 covers 12 residues. The V end lost 8 bases, the J end lost 6 bases, and 12 bases lay between the germline ends.